The clone carrying this TCR beta chain has at least ten counts. Amplified regions were TCR beta CDR3 sequences from RNA transcripts. During a first-round RT-PCR of the TCR CDR3, the HTBI primer set was used. TCRdb ran MiXCR on the multiplex PCR reads and lists one entry per CDR3 protein. The sample has 480,000 or so distinct CDR3 sequences; approximately 49% are singletons. Diagnostic assessment was based on clinical symptoms, serum thyroxine and TRAb, thyroid ultrasound and orbital computed tomography. This entry comes from a study of T cells in Graves' hyperthyroidism and ophthalmopathy. The source of this sequence is an adult woman with Graves' disease, either hyperthyroidism or ophthalmopathy (not recorded which). The sample consisted of peripheral blood or thyroid tissue (not recorded which).

The CDR3 spells CSARQEYQETQYF. Written as DNA, the CDR3 is TGCAGTGCTAGACAGGAATACCAAGAGACCCAGTACTTC. The gene calls are TRBV20-1 and TRBJ2-5; D gene unclear. CDR1 is DFQATT and CDR2 is SNEGSKA in the germline V gene (reference sequence). The CDR3 sequence is 13 residues long. V was clipped by 2 bases and J by 0 bases, with 7 bases between them.